This TCR beta chain comes out of a study of shared clonotypes between healthy human individuals. Looking at the study overall: A couple of women and three men aged 18 to 49 served as donors. General study points: The sharing of 4.5% to 5% of naive CD4 clonotypes was seen across a handful of donors.

Of note for this clone: Antigen: not known. Additional DNA sequences in this sample encode the identical CDR3.

Using 200 ng DNA, roughly 33,000 T cell genomes, the sorted-subset replicate PCRs were run. Authors' analysis steps: Junction-only immunoSEQ data arrived without quality scores, meaning filtering differed. Only in-frame clones appear in the TCRdb table, and some are missing; sequencing was by immunoSEQ multiplex PCR. V and J calls and clone size are given by that table; D and trimming were obtained from the DNA. The table records 85,000 to 100,000 clones, over 60% of them present only once. Germline V CDR1 and CDR2: SGHDT, YYEEEE. This CDR3 contains 13 residues. Trimming stripped 4 bases from V and 6 bases from J, with 11 bases between.

Input material: memory CD8+ T cells sorted from blood. Subset noted: CD45RO+ cells pooled with CCR7-negative TemRA cells. The J gene is TRBJ2-1, the V gene TRBV5-6; no firm D call. This TCR derives from a man aged 25-45 years in good health. Here the CDR3 reads CASSLYNSNEQFF. The CDR3 DNA follows: TGTGCCAGCAGCCTATATAACAGCAATGAGCAGTTCTTC.